Listed here is a single T cell receptor (beta chain). Its antigen is unidentified. The data stem from a study of OX40 agonist ivuxolimab in advanced cancers. Whole-study results and caveats: The expanded peripheral T cells' antigen specificity was not determined.

The table came from immunoSEQ multiplex PCR; TCRdb's copy has only in-frame clones and leaves some out. The table lists about 98,000 clones, approximately 93% of them singletons. Per germline, CDR1 LNHDA and CDR2 SQIVND (reference sequence). This CDR3 has 15 amino acids. V was pared by 5 bases and J by 3 bases, with 14 bases between. The TCR was taken from an adult with an advanced solid tumor such as melanoma, head and neck, liver or kidney cancer. The chain combines TRBV19 with TRBJ2-1; possibly TRBD1 for D (5 bases). This sample comprised CD4+ or CD8+ T cells sorted from blood, obtained in a trial of the OX40 agonist ivuxolimab. CDR3 residues: CASSVSQGYYNEQFF. The CDR3, as DNA: TGTGCCAGTAGTGTAAGTCAGGGATACTACAATGAGCAGTTCTTC.